This T cell receptor (beta chain) is from a study of blood T cells in healthy people across ages. Regarding the study as a whole: Greater diversity and more naive CD4+ cells were seen in long-lived donors than in aged donors.

This clonotype was counted between two and nine times. Its antigen remains unidentified. J lost 3 bases, V lost 3 bases, and 7 bases had no gene match. The CDR3 extends over 16 amino acids. Looked up from germline, CDR1 is DFQATT and CDR2 is SNEGSKA (reference sequence). Alongside a J-beta primer mix, a sample-barcoded 5' primer served in a second PCR lasting about 7 to 12 cycles. TCRdb ran MiXCR on the 5' RACE reads and lists one entry per CDR3 protein. The sample has 1.2 million to 1.5 million distinct CDR3 sequences, 42% seen once. The receptor was isolated from a woman between 18 and 29 years old in good health. The chain joins TRBV20-1 to TRBJ2-3; 12 bases line up with TRBD2. The source material was blood. The CDR3 DNA is TGCAGTGCTAGTGGGTCTAGCGGGGGGGGGACAGATACGCAGTATTTT. Its protein is CSASGSSGGGTDTQYF.